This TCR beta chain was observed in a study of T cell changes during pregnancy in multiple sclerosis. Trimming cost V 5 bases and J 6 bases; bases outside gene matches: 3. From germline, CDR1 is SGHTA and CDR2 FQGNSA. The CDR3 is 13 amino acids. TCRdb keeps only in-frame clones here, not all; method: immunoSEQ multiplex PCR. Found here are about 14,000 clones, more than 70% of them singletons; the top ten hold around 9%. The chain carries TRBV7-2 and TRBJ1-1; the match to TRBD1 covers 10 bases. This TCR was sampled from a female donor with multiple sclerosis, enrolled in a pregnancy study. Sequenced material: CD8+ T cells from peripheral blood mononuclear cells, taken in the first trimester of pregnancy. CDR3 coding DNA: TGTGCCAGCAGCCTGGACAGGGGGTCTGAAGCTTTCTTT. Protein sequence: CASSLDRGSEAFF.